Listed below are T cell receptor beta chains from one sample, sequenced in a study of shared clonotypes between healthy human individuals. The method was immunoSEQ multiplex PCR; TCRdb's version includes in-frame clones alone and lacks a portion of them. The table records 650,000 to 700,000 clones, 90% of them present only once. The sample comprised memory CD8+ T cells from PBMCs. Receptors originate from a man in his late teens or twenties in good health. Some clones in this sample may be carry-over from other donors' samples. Both conserved end residues are part of each CDR3. D genes are given only for firm matches. Clone sizes are given selectively: once, few, many, or a class where the clone is expanded.

V,J,D,size,CDR3,DNA
TRBV7-2,TRBJ1-2,TRBD1,.,CASSFRGHGVYGYTF,TGTGCCAGCAGCTTCAGGGGGCACGGGGTCTATGGCTACACCTTC
TRBV19,TRBJ2-1,TRBD2,.,CASRGRERNNEQFF,TGTGCCAGTAGGGGGAGGGAGCGGAACAATGAGCAGTTCTTC
TRBV28,TRBJ2-3,TRBD2,.,CASSGGAIAAPSTDTQYF,TGTGCCAGCAGCGGGGGGGCCATTGCGGCCCCTAGCACAGATACGCAGTATTTT
TRBV7-9,TRBJ1-1,.,.,CASSLVVELPTEAFF,TGTGCCAGCAGCTTAGTAGTTGAGTTGCCCACTGAAGCTTTCTTT
TRBV15,TRBJ1-1,.,.,CATSGGLDTEAFF,TGTGCCACCAGCGGAGGGCTTGACACTGAAGCTTTCTTT
TRBV27,TRBJ1-1,TRBD1,.,CATAPDRTGNTEAFF,TGTGCCACCGCCCCGGACCGGACAGGGAACACTGAAGCTTTCTTT
TRBV11-2,TRBJ2-5,.,.,CASSLLEGETQYF,TGTGCCAGCAGCTTACTGGAGGGGGAGACCCAGTACTTC
TRBV10-3,TRBJ2-6,TRBD2,.,CAISRLAGGAGANVLTF,TGTGCCATCAGTAGGCTAGCGGGAGGTGCTGGGGCCAACGTCCTGACTTTC
TRBV6-5,TRBJ1-1,.,.,CASSLRLDTEAFF,TGTGCCAGCAGCCTCAGATTGGACACTGAAGCTTTCTTT
TRBV18,TRBJ2-1,TRBD2,.,CASSGGAGGDEQFF,TGTGCCAGCTCAGGAGGGGCGGGAGGTGATGAGCAGTTCTTC
TRBV27,TRBJ2-3,.,.,CASSLLSSGGPRSDTQYF,TGTGCCAGCAGTTTACTCTCCTCAGGGGGGCCCAGATCAGATACGCAGTATTTT
TRBV21-1,TRBJ2-2,.,once,CASSSQDRGGGELFF,TGTGCCAGCAGCAGCCAGGACAGGGGCGGCGGGGAGCTGTTTTTT
TRBV19,TRBJ2-3,.,.,CASRADTDTQYF,TGTGCCAGTAGGGCGGACACAGATACGCAGTATTTT
TRBV25-1,TRBJ2-7,.,few,CASTRGGSDEQYF,TGTGCCAGCACCCGCGGGGGCTCGGACGAGCAGTACTTC
TRBV27,TRBJ2-7,TRBD2,.,CASGGSGSWYEQYF,TGTGCCAGCGGGGGGAGCGGGAGTTGGTACGAGCAGTACTTC
TRBV9,TRBJ1-2,.,.,CASSVSQGWEHGYTF,TGTGCCAGCAGCGTGTCACAGGGATGGGAGCATGGCTACACCTTC
TRBV27,TRBJ2-1,TRBD2,.,CASSLGLAAGQFF,TGTGCCAGCAGTTTAGGACTAGCTGCCGGGCAGTTCTTC
TRBV7-9,TRBJ2-7,.,.,CASSHREGGAYEQYF,TGTGCCAGCAGCCACCGGGAAGGGGGGGCCTACGAGCAGTACTTC
TRBV29-1,TRBJ2-3,.,.,CSVISDTQYF,TGCAGCGTGATTTCAGATACGCAGTATTTT
TRBV25-1,TRBJ2-1,TRBD1,.,CASSVDRVSYNEQFF,TGTGCCAGCAGTGTGGACAGGGTCTCCTACAATGAGCAGTTCTTC
TRBV5-1,TRBJ2-2,.,.,CASKSPPGELFF,TGCGCCAGCAAGTCTCCCCCCGGGGAGCTGTTTTTT
TRBV4-1,TRBJ2-7,.,.,CASSQDWTSYEQYF,TGCGCCAGCAGCCAGGACTGGACCTCCTACGAGCAGTACTTC
TRBV28,TRBJ1-3,.,.,CASSLWGSGNTIYF,TGTGCCAGCAGTTTGTGGGGATCTGGAAACACCATATATTTT
TRBV7-3,TRBJ2-1,TRBD1,.,CASSSRDRGHNEQFF,TGTGCCAGCAGCTCTAGGGACAGGGGTCACAATGAGCAGTTCTTC
TRBV6-5,TRBJ2-7,TRBD2,.,CASSRLAGDYEQYF,TGTGCCAGCAGTCGACTAGCGGGAGACTACGAGCAGTACTTC
TRBV6-5,TRBJ1-2,.,.,CASRRRERVIVGYTF,TGTGCCAGCAGGCGCAGGGAGCGGGTTATTGTTGGCTACACCTTC
TRBV4-2,TRBJ1-5,.,.,CASSHAGGKGYSNQPQHF,TGTGCCAGCAGCCACGCTGGGGGCAAGGGTTATAGCAATCAGCCCCAGCATTTT
TRBV10-2,TRBJ2-7,TRBD1,.,CASGQGQSYEQYF,TGCGCCAGCGGTCAGGGACAGTCCTACGAGCAGTACTTC
TRBV21-1,TRBJ1-5,.,.,CASVPDSRDTDSNQPQHF,TGTGCCAGCGTACCAGACTCCCGGGACACCGATAGCAATCAGCCCCAGCATTTT
TRBV7-9,TRBJ1-4,TRBD1,many,CASSSGGTGIIGANEKLFF,TGTGCCAGCAGCTCTGGCGGGACAGGGATTATTGGTGCTAATGAAAAACTGTTTTTT
TRBV28,TRBJ2-1,TRBD1,.,CASSLPPTGNNEQFF,TGTGCCAGCAGTTTACCCCCGACAGGGAACAATGAGCAGTTCTTC
TRBV11-2,TRBJ2-1,TRBD2,.,CASSSGLANDEQFF,TGTGCCAGCAGCTCGGGACTAGCGAACGATGAGCAGTTCTTC
TRBV21-1,TRBJ1-1,.,.,CASSVRPGPGGAFF,TGTGCCAGCAGCGTACGGCCCGGACCCGGGGGAGCTTTCTTT
TRBV30,TRBJ1-3,.,few,CAWSPNSGNTIYF,TGTGCCTGGAGTCCCAACTCTGGAAACACCATATATTTT
TRBV4-1,TRBJ2-5,.,.,CASSQGTAGETQYF,TGCGCCAGCAGCCAGGGGACGGCGGGGGAGACCCAGTACTTC
TRBV28,TRBJ1-1,.,.,CASSSWTELNTEAFF,TGTGCCAGCAGTTCCTGGACAGAGTTGAACACTGAAGCTTTCTTT
TRBV29-1,TRBJ2-7,TRBD2,.,CSVEIGLANEQYF,TGCAGCGTTGAAATTGGACTAGCGAACGAGCAGTACTTC
TRBV4-1,TRBJ2-7,.,.,CASSPGVGSYEQYF,TGCGCCAGCAGCCCCGGGGTGGGTTCCTACGAGCAGTACTTC
TRBV5-5,TRBJ2-5,.,.,CASSRSTSDGQETQYF,TGTGCCAGCAGCCGATCGACGAGTGACGGCCAAGAGACCCAGTACTTC
TRBV7-9,TRBJ2-1,.,.,CASSLDSRSNEQFF,TGTGCCAGCAGCTTAGACTCCCGCTCGAATGAGCAGTTCTTC
TRBV6-1,TRBJ2-1,TRBD2,.,CASERTSGYNEQFF,TGTGCCAGCGAGCGGACTAGCGGTTACAATGAGCAGTTCTTC
TRBV7-9,TRBJ2-3,.,.,CASSRTLGADTQYF,TGTGCCAGCAGCCGGACATTGGGGGCAGATACGCAGTATTTT
TRBV10-3,TRBJ1-3,.,.,CAISEWVTADSGNTIYF,TGTGCCATCAGTGAGTGGGTGACGGCGGACTCTGGAAACACCATATATTTT
TRBV28,TRBJ2-7,TRBD1,.,CASSSGTGGDEQYF,TGTGCCAGCAGTTCTGGGACAGGGGGCGACGAGCAGTACTTC
TRBV29-1,TRBJ2-7,TRBD1,.,CSVVRADRAAPHEQYF,TGCAGCGTTGTCCGGGCGGACAGGGCGGCCCCCCACGAGCAGTACTTC
TRBV14,TRBJ2-7,.,.,CASSQGFHEQYF,TGTGCCAGCAGCCAGGGGTTCCACGAGCAGTACTTC
TRBV27,TRBJ2-1,.,.,CASSLVQGGGNEQFF,TGTGCCAGCAGCCTAGTACAGGGAGGAGGCAATGAGCAGTTCTTC
TRBV11-2,TRBJ1-2,TRBD1,.,CASSSRRDRGSDKSFTF,TGTGCCAGCAGCTCTCGGCGGGACAGGGGATCGGATAAGAGCTTCACCTTC
TRBV5-6,TRBJ2-7,TRBD2,.,CASSARESVDEQYF,TGTGCCAGCAGCGCGCGGGAGTCGGTAGACGAGCAGTACTTC
TRBV11-2,TRBJ2-5,.,.,CASSLDSQETQYF,TGTGCCAGCAGCCTCGACAGCCAAGAGACCCAGTACTTC
TRBV28,TRBJ2-7,TRBD1,.,CASSFAGGGYEQYF,TGTGCCAGCAGTTTTGCAGGGGGCGGGTACGAGCAGTACTTC
TRBV5-1,TRBJ2-2,.,.,CASREDLGGGELFF,TGCGCCAGCAGAGAGGACTTGGGTGGCGGGGAGCTGTTTTTT
TRBV25-1,TRBJ2-1,TRBD2,.,CASSGTPWSGRSDEQFF,TGTGCCAGCAGTGGAACCCCTTGGAGCGGGAGATCGGATGAGCAGTTCTTC
TRBV29-1,TRBJ2-1,TRBD2,.,CSVDDLAGTNEQFF,TGCAGCGTCGACGACCTAGCGGGTACAAATGAGCAGTTCTTC